This is a list of T cell receptor beta chains from one sample in a study of shared T cell receptors in the human thymus. Sequenced by immunoSEQ multiplex PCR; TCRdb stores in-frame clones only, minus some. Here the sample spans about 660,000 clones, 85% to 90% being singletons. These records were also assigned to another study, of human thymus T cells.

The specimen was thymocytes. These receptors came from a boy under two years old with a congenital heart defect. The CDR3 runs from the conserved cysteine through the conserved F or W. The order of the fields is D gene, V gene, clone size, J gene, CDR3 DNA, CDR3 protein. A D gene is named only where the DNA matches it firmly. Clone size is shown for a subset of rows, as once, few, many or a class of expanded clone.

TRBD2	TRBV9	NA	TRBJ2-1	TGTGCCAGCAGCGTAGCCCCTAGCGGGAGGCCCTGGGGTGAGCAGTTCTTC	CASSVAPSGRPWGEQFF
TRBD2	TRBV28	once	TRBJ2-3	TGTGCCAGCAGTTCCGCAACAGCGAGCGGGAGATCAGATACGCAGTATTTT	CASSSATASGRSDTQYF
TRBD1	TRBV27	NA	TRBJ1-3	TGTGCCAGCAGACAGGGGGCTGGAAACACCATATATTTT	CASRQGAGNTIYF
TRBD2	TRBV19	NA	TRBJ2-1	TGTGCCACCCTCCCCAGGACTAGCGGATACAATGAGCAGTTCTTC	CATLPRTSGYNEQFF
TRBD1	TRBV15	NA	TRBJ1-1	TGTGCCACCAGCCGGGACAGGTCTGAAGCTTTCTTT	CATSRDRSEAFF
TRBD1	TRBV14	NA	TRBJ2-7	TGTGCCAGCAGCCAGGACAGGGACTCCTACGAGCAGTACTTC	CASSQDRDSYEQYF
NA	TRBV28	NA	TRBJ1-2	TGTGCCAGCAGTTTAATCCAGTGCTATGGCTACACCTTC	CASSLIQCYGYTF
NA	TRBV19	NA	TRBJ2-6	TGTGCCAGTAGCCCGGGGAACTCTGGGGCCAACGTCCTGACTTTC	CASSPGNSGANVLTF
TRBD1	TRBV28	NA	TRBJ2-7	TGTGCCAGTTCCCCCAACCGCGACAGGGAACCTCCCTACGAGCAGTACTTC	CASSPNRDREPPYEQYF
TRBD2	TRBV10-2	NA	TRBJ2-5	TGCGCCAGCAGCCAGAGACTAGCGGACGTAAAAGAGACCCAGTACTTC	CASSQRLADVKETQYF
TRBD1	TRBV11-3	NA	TRBJ2-7	TGTGCCAGCAGCCCAGGGCGGGACAGGGTGTACGAGCAGTACTTC	CASSPGRDRVYEQYF
TRBD1	TRBV12-5	NA	TRBJ2-3	TGTGCTAGTGGTTCCGACAGGGGTAGCACAGATACGCAGTATTTT	CASGSDRGSTDTQYF
TRBD1	TRBV7-9	NA	TRBJ1-4	TGTGCCAGCAGCTTAGGGGACAGGGCGTACGAAAAACTGTTTTTT	CASSLGDRAYEKLFF
TRBD2	TRBV30	NA	TRBJ2-1	TGTGCCTGGAATTACGGCGGGAGTTTCCCCCATGAGCAGTTCTTC	CAWNYGGSFPHEQFF
NA	TRBV23-1	NA	TRBJ2-4	TGCGCCAGGTTTCCAGGGGGGCGGGCCAAAAACATTCAGTACTTC	CARFPGGRAKNIQYF
TRBD2	TRBV7-2	NA	TRBJ2-7	TGTGCCAGCAGCGGGGCCCCGACTAGCGGGAGGGCCGGGAACGAGCAGTACTTC	CASSGAPTSGRAGNEQYF
NA	TRBV30	few	TRBJ1-2	TGTGCCTGTGGTGGGACTGGCGTAGAGGATGGCTACACCTTC	CACGGTGVEDGYTF
TRBD2	TRBV4-1	once	TRBJ2-1	TGCGCCAGCAGCCGAACTGGGGGAGGGCTTAGCGGGAGGCCCCACAATGAGCAGTTCTTC	CASSRTGGGLSGRPHNEQFF
NA	TRBV5-1	NA	TRBJ2-7	TGCGCCAGCGGCCGGGGATACCCTGGACCCTTCTACGAGCAGTACTTC	CASGRGYPGPFYEQYF
TRBD1	TRBV27	NA	TRBJ2-7	TGTGCCAGCAGTCCTGTCCCCCCGGGACAGGGCTACGAGCAGTACTTC	CASSPVPPGQGYEQYF
NA	TRBV5-1	NA	TRBJ1-1	TGCGCCAGCAGCTTGAAGGCGGGGGGCACTGAAGCTTTCTTT	CASSLKAGGTEAFF
TRBD1	TRBV15	NA	TRBJ1-5	TGTGCCACCAGCAGAGGACTAAGGACAGGGGGAAGGAGCAATCAGCCCCAGCATTTT	CATSRGLRTGGRSNQPQHF
TRBD2	TRBV9	NA	TRBJ2-1	TGTGCCAGCAGCGGAGCTAGCGGATACAATGAGCAGTTCTTC	CASSGASGYNEQFF
TRBD1	TRBV6-5	NA	TRBJ2-1	TGTGCCAGCAGTAGACAGGGGTGCCACAATGAGCAGTTCTTC	CASSRQGCHNEQFF
TRBD1	TRBV7-2	few	TRBJ1-2	TGTGCCAGCAGTCCGGGACAGAGGAACATTAACTATGGCTACACCTTC	CASSPGQRNINYGYTF
TRBD2	TRBV6-5	NA	TRBJ2-5	TGTGCCAGCAGTTACTCTACTAGCGGGGTTCAAGAGACCCAGTACTTC	CASSYSTSGVQETQYF
NA	TRBV12-5	NA	TRBJ2-1	TGTGCTAGTGGCCACCCCCGGGGCAATGAGCAGTTCTTC	CASGHPRGNEQFF
TRBD2	TRBV10-3	few	TRBJ2-7	TGTGCCACCAGAGTCGGTAGCGGGACTCCTACAAGCTACGAGCAGTACTTC	CATRVGSGTPTSYEQYF
NA	TRBV7-9	NA	TRBJ2-5	TGTGCCAGCAGCTTAGTCCCAGGGATAGAAGAGACCCAGTACTTC	CASSLVPGIEETQYF
NA	TRBV28	NA	TRBJ2-7	TGTGCCAGCAGTTTAATAGGCCCAGGGTGCCTAACCTACGAGCAGTACTTC	CASSLIGPGCLTYEQYF
NA	TRBV7-8	NA	TRBJ1-5	TGTGCCAGCAGCTTGCGGGAGGGGCAGCCCCAGCATTTT	CASSLREGQPQHF
TRBD2	TRBV7-6	NA	TRBJ2-4	TGTGCCAGCAGTTACTTATCCGTCCCAGCGGGGCTAGCCAAAAACATTCAGTACTTC	CASSYLSVPAGLAKNIQYF
TRBD2	TRBV7-2	NA	TRBJ2-7	TGTGCCAGCAGCTTACACGGGAGGGATGAGAAGAACGAGCAGTACTTC	CASSLHGRDEKNEQYF
NA	TRBV21-1	once	TRBJ2-5	TGTGCCAGCAGCAAAGGGGCGGGAGGGCCATCCGAGACCCAGTACTTC	CASSKGAGGPSETQYF
NA	TRBV6-5	NA	TRBJ2-7	TGTGCCAGCAGTACGACTGCGGAGGGGAACGAGCAGTACTTC	CASSTTAEGNEQYF
TRBD2	TRBV7-2	NA	TRBJ2-7	TGTGCCAGCAGCTTAGCGGCCGATGACGGGGGGGACTACGAGCAGTACTTC	CASSLAADDGGDYEQYF
NA	TRBV18	once	TRBJ1-1	TGTGCCAGCTCACCGCCGGGAAGGGCTGAAGCTTTCTTT	CASSPPGRAEAFF
TRBD2	TRBV19	NA	TRBJ2-1	TGTGCCAGTAGTCCCGGACTAGCGGGGTACAATGAGCAGTTCTTC	CASSPGLAGYNEQFF
NA	TRBV11-2	NA	TRBJ1-5	TGTGCCAGCAGCTCTCCGGGACTCAATCAGCCCCAGCATTTT	CASSSPGLNQPQHF
TRBD2	TRBV11-2	NA	TRBJ2-3	TGTGCCAGCAGCTTAGAACCTGCCCATAGGCGGGAGGGGAGGACAGATACGCAGTATTTT	CASSLEPAHRREGRTDTQYF
NA	TRBV2	NA	TRBJ1-2	TGTGCCAGCAGTCCCGCATGGGGGGGAGGCTACACCTTC	CASSPAWGGGYTF
NA	TRBV2	NA	TRBJ1-1	TGTGCCAGCTCCCCAACAGGGAAGGACACTGAAGCTTTCTTT	CASSPTGKDTEAFF
NA	TRBV30	NA	TRBJ1-5	TGTGCCTGGAGTGTACACCTCAATCAGCCCCAGCATTTT	CAWSVHLNQPQHF
TRBD2	TRBV29-1	NA	TRBJ2-7	TGCAGCGTTGACGGGCTAGCGGACTCCTACGAGCAGTACTTC	CSVDGLADSYEQYF
NA	TRBV4-3	NA	TRBJ1-5	TGCGCCAGCAGCCTAGGGACTCTTATCGAACCCCAGCATTTT	CASSLGTLIEPQHF
NA	TRBV5-4	once	TRBJ2-4	TGTGCCAGCAGCGCACACGGTAGACATTCCAAAAACATTCAGTACTTC	CASSAHGRHSKNIQYF
TRBD2	TRBV11-2	NA	TRBJ2-1	TGTGCCAGCAGCCTGGGAGGGGTAGCTAGGCCCTACAATGAGCAGTTCTTC	CASSLGGVARPYNEQFF
NA	TRBV4-1	NA	TRBJ1-3	TGCGCCAGCAGCCAACTCGCCGGGGGAACGGGAAACACCATATATTTT	CASSQLAGGTGNTIYF
NA	TRBV7-9	NA	TRBJ2-1	TGTGCCAGCAGCTTAGGTCAGGACAATGAGCAGTTCTTC	CASSLGQDNEQFF
NA	TRBV27	NA	TRBJ2-5	TGTGCCAGCAACCCGAGAGAGACCCAGTACTTC	CASNPRETQYF
TRBD2	TRBV27	NA	TRBJ2-7	TGTGCCAGCAGTTTTCGGGGGCCGGCTAGCGGGGGCTACGAGCAGTACTTC	CASSFRGPASGGYEQYF
NA	TRBV2	NA	TRBJ1-5	TGTGCCAGCAGTGAGTTCCCAAATCAGCCCCAGCATTTT	CASSEFPNQPQHF
NA	TRBV15	NA	TRBJ2-1	TGTGCCACCAGCAGAGTGGTAGTGAGACGGGAGAGCTCCTACAATGAGCAGTTCTTC	CATSRVVVRRESSYNEQFF
NA	TRBV7-6	NA	TRBJ1-3	TGTGCCAGCAGCTTAGAGGCAGGGGCTGGAAACACCATATATTTT	CASSLEAGAGNTIYF
TRBD2	TRBV14	NA	TRBJ2-3	TGTGCCAGCAGGGGGGGGATTTCGAAGCCAGATACGCAGTATTTT	CASRGGISKPDTQYF